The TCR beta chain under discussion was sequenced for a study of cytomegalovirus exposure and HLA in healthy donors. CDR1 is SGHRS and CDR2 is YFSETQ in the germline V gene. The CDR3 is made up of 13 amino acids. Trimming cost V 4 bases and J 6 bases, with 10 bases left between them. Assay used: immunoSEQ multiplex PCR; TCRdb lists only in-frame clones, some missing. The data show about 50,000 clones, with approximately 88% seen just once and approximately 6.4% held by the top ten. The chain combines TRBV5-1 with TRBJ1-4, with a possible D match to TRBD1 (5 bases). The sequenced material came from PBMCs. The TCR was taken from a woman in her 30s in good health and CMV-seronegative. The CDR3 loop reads CASSGGGDEKLFF. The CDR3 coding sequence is TGCGCCAGCAGCGGCGGGGGAGATGAAAAACTGTTTTTT.